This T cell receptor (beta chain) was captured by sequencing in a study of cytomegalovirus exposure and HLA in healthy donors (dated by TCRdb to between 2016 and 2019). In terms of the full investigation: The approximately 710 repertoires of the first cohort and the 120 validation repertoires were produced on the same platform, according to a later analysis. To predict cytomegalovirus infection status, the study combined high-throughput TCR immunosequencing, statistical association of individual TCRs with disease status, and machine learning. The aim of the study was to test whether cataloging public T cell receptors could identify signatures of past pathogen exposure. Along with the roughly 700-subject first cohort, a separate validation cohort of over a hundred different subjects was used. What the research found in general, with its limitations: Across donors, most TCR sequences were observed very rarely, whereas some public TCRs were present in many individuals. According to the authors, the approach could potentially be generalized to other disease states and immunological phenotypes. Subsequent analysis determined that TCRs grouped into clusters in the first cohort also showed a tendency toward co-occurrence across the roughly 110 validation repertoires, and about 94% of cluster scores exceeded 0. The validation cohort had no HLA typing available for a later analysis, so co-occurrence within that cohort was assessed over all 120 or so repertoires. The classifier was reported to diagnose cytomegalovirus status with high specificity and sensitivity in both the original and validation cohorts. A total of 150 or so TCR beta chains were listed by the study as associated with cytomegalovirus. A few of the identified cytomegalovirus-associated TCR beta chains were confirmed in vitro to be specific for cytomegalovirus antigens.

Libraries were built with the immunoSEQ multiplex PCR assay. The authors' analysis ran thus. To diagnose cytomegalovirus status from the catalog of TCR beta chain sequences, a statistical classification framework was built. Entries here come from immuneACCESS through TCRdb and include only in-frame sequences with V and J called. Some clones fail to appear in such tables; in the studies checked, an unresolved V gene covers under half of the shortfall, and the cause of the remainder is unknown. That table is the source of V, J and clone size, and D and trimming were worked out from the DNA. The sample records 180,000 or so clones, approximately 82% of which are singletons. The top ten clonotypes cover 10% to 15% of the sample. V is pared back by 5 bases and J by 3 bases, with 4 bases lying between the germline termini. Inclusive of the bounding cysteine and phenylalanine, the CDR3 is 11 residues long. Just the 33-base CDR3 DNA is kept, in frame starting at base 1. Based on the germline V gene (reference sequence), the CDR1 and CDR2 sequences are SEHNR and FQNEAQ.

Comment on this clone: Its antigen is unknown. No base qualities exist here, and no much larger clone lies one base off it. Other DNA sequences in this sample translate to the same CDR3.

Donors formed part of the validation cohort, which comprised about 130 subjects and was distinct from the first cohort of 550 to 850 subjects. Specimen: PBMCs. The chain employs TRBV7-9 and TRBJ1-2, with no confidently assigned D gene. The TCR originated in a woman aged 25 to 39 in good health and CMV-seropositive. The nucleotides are TGTGCCAGCAGCCCTGACTATGGCTACACCTTC. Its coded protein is CASSPDYGYTF.